The rows below give T cell receptor beta chains drawn from one sample of a study of blood T cell repertoires in COVID-19. Sequencing was performed with immunoSEQ multiplex PCR; in TCRdb, only in-frame clones are kept and a portion is missing. The table includes approximately 120,000 clones, about 85% detected once. The specimen was peripheral blood. These receptors were collected from a man in his 60s with acute or convalescent COVID-19. The CDR3 runs from the conserved cysteine through the conserved F or W. Fields, in order: CDR3 protein, CDR3 DNA, D gene, J gene, V gene, clone size. The D gene is left open where the match is weak. The listing skips clone size in some rows; elsewhere it reads once, few, many or a size class.

CASSLGPTGPNEQYF TGTGCCAGCTCCCTTGGACCTACAGGGCCGAACGAGCAGTACTTC - TRBJ2-7 TRBV6-5 -
CASSPGVAGDKNIQYF TGTGCCAGCAGCCCGGGGGTAGCGGGAGACAAAAACATTCAGTACTTC TRBD2 TRBJ2-4 TRBV9 -
CASSEQPQGAQPQHF TGCGCCAGCAGCGAGCAACCACAGGGGGCTCAGCCCCAGCATTTT TRBD1 TRBJ1-5 TRBV4-1 -
CSVLRRGDTEAFF TGCAGCGTTCTCCGCAGGGGGGACACTGAAGCTTTCTTT TRBD1 TRBJ1-1 TRBV29-1 -
CASSWKGVYTF TGTGCCAGCAGTTGGAAGGGGGTCTACACCTTC - TRBJ1-2 TRBV6-5 -
CASSQGWGLPGDEQFF TGTGCCAGCAGCCAAGGTTGGGGACTCCCGGGCGATGAGCAGTTCTTC - TRBJ2-1 TRBV14 once
CATSTLGTGLAAYEQYF TGTGCCACCAGCACCCTAGGGACGGGACTAGCGGCCTACGAGCAGTACTTC TRBD2 TRBJ2-7 TRBV15 -
CASNPGQGFYGYTF TGTGCCAGCAACCCGGGACAGGGATTCTATGGCTACACCTTC TRBD1 TRBJ1-2 TRBV6-5 -
CASSSDRTTNEKLFF TGTGCCAGCAGCTCGGACAGGACAACTAATGAAAAACTGTTTTTT TRBD1 TRBJ1-4 TRBV7-9 -
CASTPRGGSSYEQYF TGCGCCAGCACCCCCCGGGGGGGCAGCTCCTACGAGCAGTACTTC TRBD2 TRBJ2-7 TRBV5-1 -
CARSLVPRAVNTEAFF TGTGCCAGAAGCTTAGTTCCCAGGGCGGTGAACACTGAAGCTTTCTTT - TRBJ1-1 TRBV7-5 -
CASSQGAVRETQYF TGTGCCAGCAGCCAGGGGGCCGTTAGAGAGACCCAGTACTTC - TRBJ2-5 TRBV3-1/TRBV3-2 -
CASSYSGAGTEAFF TGTGCCAGCAGTTACTCGGGGGCGGGCACTGAAGCTTTCTTT - TRBJ1-1 TRBV6-5 -
CASSEEAGYGHGYTF TGTGCCAGCAGTGAAGAGGCAGGGTATGGTCATGGCTACACCTTC - TRBJ1-2 TRBV2 -
CASSSGVQETQYF TGTGCCAGCAGCTCCGGGGTCCAAGAGACCCAGTACTTC - TRBJ2-5 TRBV7-3 -
CASSEAGSTDTQYF TGTGCCAGCAGTGAAGCTGGCAGCACAGATACGCAGTATTTT - TRBJ2-3 TRBV6-1 -
CASSLRPGELYQETQYF TGTGCCAGCAGCCTACGCCCCGGGGAACTTTACCAAGAGACCCAGTACTTC - TRBJ2-5 TRBV5-4 -
CASSLSGTGDEKLFF TGCGCCAGCAGCTTGTCCGGGACAGGGGATGAAAAACTGTTTTTT TRBD1 TRBJ1-4 TRBV5-1 -
CASSPRQGPSEQYF TGTGCCAGCAGCCCCCGACAGGGGCCAAGCGAGCAGTACTTC TRBD1 TRBJ2-7 TRBV3-1/TRBV3-2 -
CASSFLGTGNTEAFF TGTGCCAGCAGTTTTTTGGGAACAGGGAACACTGAAGCTTTCTTT - TRBJ1-1 TRBV28 -
CASSPRGAGGETQYF TGTGCCAGCAGCCCAAGAGGGGCAGGGGGCGAGACCCAGTACTTC TRBD1 TRBJ2-5 TRBV9 -
CASSVGTGANQPQHF TGTGCCAGCAGCGTCGGGACAGGGGCCAATCAGCCCCAGCATTTT TRBD1 TRBJ1-5 TRBV7-9 -
CASRTSGTAIRNVLTF TGTGCCAGCAGGACATCCGGGACAGCAATCAGGAACGTCCTGACTTTC TRBD1 TRBJ2-6 TRBV28 -
CASSPRAAANTGELFF TGTGCCAGCAGCCCCCGAGCGGCGGCGAACACCGGGGAGCTGTTTTTT - TRBJ2-2 TRBV9 -
CASSPTGYEQYF TGTGCCAGCAGTCCAACGGGCTACGAGCAGTACTTC - TRBJ2-7 TRBV12-3/TRBV12-4 -
CAWSPLRNPEQFF TGTGCCTGGAGTCCCCTGAGGAATCCGGAGCAGTTCTTC - TRBJ2-1 TRBV30 few
CAWGRSSGANVLTF TGTGCCTGGGGGAGATCCTCTGGGGCCAACGTCCTGACTTTC - TRBJ2-6 TRBV30 -
CASSEEILAGLSGANVLTF TGTGCCAGCAGTGAAGAAATACTAGCGGGCCTCTCTGGGGCCAACGTCCTGACTTTC TRBD2 TRBJ2-6 TRBV6-1 -
CASSQDSYRKNTEAFF TGCGCCAGCAGCCAAGATTCTTACAGAAAGAACACTGAAGCTTTCTTT - TRBJ1-1 TRBV4-1 -
CATSRDLGSGKSNEQFF TGTGCCACCAGCAGAGATCTTGGATCGGGAAAGAGTAATGAGCAGTTCTTC - TRBJ2-1 TRBV15 -
CASSLGPGQGAAKNIQYF TGTGCCAGCAGTTTAGGCCCGGGACAGGGGGCGGCCAAAAACATTCAGTACTTC TRBD1 TRBJ2-4 TRBV27 -
CATSDIVYGGTSSDTQYF TGTGCCACCAGTGACATTGTCTATGGGGGGACTAGCTCCGATACGCAGTATTTT TRBD2 TRBJ2-3 TRBV24-1 -
CATSAASGSYEQFF TGTGCCACCAGTGCGGCTAGCGGGAGCTATGAGCAGTTCTTC TRBD2 TRBJ2-1 TRBV24-1 -
CATRGASGDSYEQYF TGTGCCACCAGAGGGGCTAGCGGGGACTCCTACGAGCAGTACTTC TRBD2 TRBJ2-7 TRBV28 -
CASSQVNPPGGETQYF TGTGCCAGCAGCCAAGTTAACCCGCCGGGGGGAGAGACCCAGTACTTC TRBD2 TRBJ2-5 TRBV3-1/TRBV3-2 -
CASRQGAFGYTF TGTGCCAGCAGACAGGGGGCGTTCGGCTACACCTTC TRBD1 TRBJ1-2 TRBV28 -
CATSGVANTGELFF TGTGCCACCTCAGGGGTAGCGAACACCGGGGAGCTGTTTTTT - TRBJ2-2 TRBV24-1 once
CASSLKGATSGANVLTF TGTGCCAGCAGCTTAAAGGGGGCGACCTCTGGGGCCAACGTCCTGACTTTC TRBD1 TRBJ2-6 TRBV7-3 -
CASSFGTGGFGYTF TGTGCCAGCAGTTTCGGGACAGGGGGATTCGGCTACACCTTC TRBD1 TRBJ1-2 TRBV28 -
CASSPQGGFQETQYF TGCGCCAGCAGCCCCCAGGGGGGATTTCAAGAGACCCAGTACTTC - TRBJ2-5 TRBV5-1 -
CASNVQGGHTGELFF TGTGCCAGCAATGTGCAGGGGGGCCACACCGGGGAGCTGTTTTTT - TRBJ2-2 TRBV27 -
CASSRTPNTEAFF TGTGCCAGCAGTCGAACACCGAACACTGAAGCTTTCTTT - TRBJ1-1 TRBV25-1 -
CASSLQGAGGETQYF TGTGCCAGCAGCTTACAGGGGGCGGGAGGAGAGACCCAGTACTTC - TRBJ2-5 TRBV9 -
CAISAGQGGGQPQHF TGTGCCATCAGTGCCGGACAGGGGGGTGGTCAGCCCCAGCATTTT TRBD1 TRBJ1-5 TRBV10-3 -
CASSLIAHAGELFF TGTGCCAGCAGCTTAATAGCCCACGCAGGGGAGCTGTTTTTT - TRBJ2-2 TRBV11-2 -
CASSVVGTRQETQYF TGTGCCAGCAGCGTAGTCGGGACACGACAAGAGACCCAGTACTTC - TRBJ2-5 TRBV9 -
CASSAAGLYNEQFF TGTGCCAGCAGTGCAGCGGGCCTCTACAATGAGCAGTTCTTC - TRBJ2-1 TRBV9 -
CASSEGGHRLAGGVNIQYF TGCGCCAGCAGTGAGGGTGGGCACCGACTAGCGGGAGGGGTAAACATTCAGTACTTC TRBD2 TRBJ2-4 TRBV10-2 few
CAISESMGGGQPQHF TGTGCCATCAGTGAGTCGATGGGGGGTGGGCAGCCCCAGCATTTT - TRBJ1-5 TRBV10-3 -
CASSYSTGGPQYF TGTGCCAGCAGTTACTCGACCGGGGGTCCACAGTACTTC - TRBJ2-7 TRBV6-5 -
CASSLAPRGRAKNIQYF TGTGCCAGCAGCTTAGCCCCCAGGGGTCGAGCCAAAAACATTCAGTACTTC - TRBJ2-4 TRBV7-8 -